Included here is one T cell receptor (beta chain) sequence, with context. What it binds is not known. Through a sample-barcoded 5' primer and a J-beta primer mix, a second PCR was run for roughly 6 to 12 cycles. Using its own MiXCR run on the 5' RACE reads, TCRdb lists one record per CDR3 protein. The data show fewer than 800,000 distinct CDR3 sequences, around 21% seen once. These data belong to a study of blood T cells in healthy people across ages. Study information: Per two T cells, about one barcoded beta molecule was captured through template switching. The study, taken as a whole, reports: Possibly confounding the expanded clonotype changes was the fact that donor CMV status was unknown.

Caucasian individuals from Russia who were healthy and aged 6 to 90 acted as donors. The V and J ends lost 9 bases and 3 bases respectively, with 11 bases between them. The CDR3 has 12 residues. In germline, CDR1 is MNHEY, CDR2 SVGAGI. Material: blood. V gene TRBV6-5 combines with J gene TRBJ1-1; D is undetermined. This TCR derives from a man between 65 and 80 years old in good health. CDR3 sequence (DNA): TGTGCCAGGCCGGGCTGGGACACTGAAGCTTTCTTT. Protein product: CARPGWDTEAFF.